This TCR beta chain came from a study of cytomegalovirus exposure and HLA in healthy donors. General study findings and limits: A highly shared variant cluster was judged a likely technical artifact.

Of note for this clone: Its antigen is not identified.

In the PCR, 60 Vbeta and 13 Jbeta primers were used. Sequencing was performed with immunoSEQ multiplex PCR; in TCRdb, only in-frame clones are kept and a portion is missing. The sample comprises 100,000 to 150,000 clones, around 80% of which are singletons, and over 1.2% rests with the top ten. The germline V gene encodes CDR1 KGHSH and CDR2 LQKENI. This CDR3 is built from 16 residues. V was clipped by 2 bases and J by 5 bases; unmatched bases: 12. The receptor's source is a female donor in good health and CMV-seronegative. The genes are TRBV18 and TRBJ2-7, with TRBD1 matching over 7 bases. Sequenced input: PBMCs. The CDR3 nucleotides are TGTGCCAGCTCACCAGTCCGCGCAGGGGGATCCAACGAGCAGTACTTC. Translated, it gives CASSPVRAGGSNEQYF. Drawing the rest from reference TRBV18 and TRBJ2-7, the complete variable domain is NAGVMQNPRHLVRRRGQEARLRCSPMKGHSHVYWYRQLPEEGLKFMVYLQKENIIDESGMPKERFSAEFPKEGPSILRIQQVVRGDSAAYFCASSPVRAGGSNEQYFGPGTRLTVT.